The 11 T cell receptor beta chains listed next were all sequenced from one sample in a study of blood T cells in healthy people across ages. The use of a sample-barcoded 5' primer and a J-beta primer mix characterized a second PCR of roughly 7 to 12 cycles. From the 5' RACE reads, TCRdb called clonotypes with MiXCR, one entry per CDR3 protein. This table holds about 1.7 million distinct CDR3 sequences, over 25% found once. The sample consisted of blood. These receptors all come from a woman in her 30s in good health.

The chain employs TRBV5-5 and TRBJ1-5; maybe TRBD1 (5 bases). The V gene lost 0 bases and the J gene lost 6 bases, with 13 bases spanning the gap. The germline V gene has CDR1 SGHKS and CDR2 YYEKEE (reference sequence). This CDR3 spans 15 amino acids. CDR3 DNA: TGTGCCAGCAGCTTGGATGGGGGTGGAGTTCAGCCCCAGCATTTT. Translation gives CASSLDGGGVQPQHF.

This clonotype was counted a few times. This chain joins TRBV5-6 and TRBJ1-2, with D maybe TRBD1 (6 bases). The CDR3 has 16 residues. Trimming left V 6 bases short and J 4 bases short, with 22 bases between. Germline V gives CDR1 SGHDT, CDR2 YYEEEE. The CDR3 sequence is CASTLRGAGGLYGYTF. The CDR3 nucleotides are TGTGCCAGCACCCTCAGGGGAGCCGGGGGCCTCTATGGCTACACCTTC.

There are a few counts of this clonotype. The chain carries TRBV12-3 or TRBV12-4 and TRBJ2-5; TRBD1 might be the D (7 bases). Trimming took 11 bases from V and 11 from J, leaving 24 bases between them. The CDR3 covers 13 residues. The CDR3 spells CAGGRGGGWEQYF. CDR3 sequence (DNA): TGTGCCGGCGGCCGCGGAGGGGGCTGGGAGCAGTACTTC.

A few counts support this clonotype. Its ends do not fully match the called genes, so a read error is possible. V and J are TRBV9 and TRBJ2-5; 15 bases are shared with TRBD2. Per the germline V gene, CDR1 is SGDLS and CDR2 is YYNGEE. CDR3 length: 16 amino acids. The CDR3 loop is CAGSSRTSGGEETQYF. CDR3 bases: TGTGCCGGCAGCTCCAGGACTAGCGGGGGGGAAGAGACCCAGTACTTC.

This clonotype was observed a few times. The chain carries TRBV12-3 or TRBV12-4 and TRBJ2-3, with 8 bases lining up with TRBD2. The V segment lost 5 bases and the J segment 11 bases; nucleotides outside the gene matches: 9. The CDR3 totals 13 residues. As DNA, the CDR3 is TGTGCCAGCAGTCCGGGGGGGGCTGTCGGGCAGTATTTT. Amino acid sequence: CASSPGGAVGQYF.

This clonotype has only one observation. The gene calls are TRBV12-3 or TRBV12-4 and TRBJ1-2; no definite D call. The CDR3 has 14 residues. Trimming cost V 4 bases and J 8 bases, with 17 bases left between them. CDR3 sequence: CASSSTPGRAGYTF. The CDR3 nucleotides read TGTGCCAGCAGTTCCACCCCAGGCCGGGCGGGCTACACCTTC.

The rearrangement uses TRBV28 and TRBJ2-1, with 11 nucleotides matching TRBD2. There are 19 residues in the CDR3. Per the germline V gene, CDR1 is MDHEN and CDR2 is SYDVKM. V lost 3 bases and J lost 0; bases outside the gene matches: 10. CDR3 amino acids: CASSFLAGGPKISYNEQFF. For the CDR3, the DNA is TGTGCCAGCAGTTTCCTAGCGGGGGGCCCTAAGATCTCCTACAATGAGCAGTTCTTC.

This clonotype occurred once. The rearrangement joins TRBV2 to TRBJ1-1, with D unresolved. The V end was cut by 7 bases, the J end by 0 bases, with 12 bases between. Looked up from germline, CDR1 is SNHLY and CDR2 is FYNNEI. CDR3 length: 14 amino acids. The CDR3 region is CASNRAVMNTEAFF. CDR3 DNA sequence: TGTGCCAGCAACCGGGCGGTTATGAACACTGAAGCTTTCTTT.

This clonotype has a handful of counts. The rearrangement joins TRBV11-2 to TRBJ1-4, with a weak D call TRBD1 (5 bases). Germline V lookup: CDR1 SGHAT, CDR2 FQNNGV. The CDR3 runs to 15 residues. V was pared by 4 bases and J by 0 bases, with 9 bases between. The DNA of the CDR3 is TGTGCCAGCAGCTACCAGGGATCAACTAATGAAAAACTGTTTTTT. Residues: CASSYQGSTNEKLFF.

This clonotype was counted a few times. This chain's CDR3 is CASHTPAGHGNIQYF. CDR3 in DNA: TGTGCCAGCCACACCCCGGCGGGACACGGAAACATTCAGTACTTC. The rearrangement links TRBV6-2 or TRBV6-3 to TRBJ2-4; perhaps D is TRBD1 or TRBD2 (6 bases each). V lost 8 bases and J lost 6, with 20 bases in between. In germline, CDR1 is MNHEY, CDR2 SVGEGT. The CDR3 covers 15 residues.

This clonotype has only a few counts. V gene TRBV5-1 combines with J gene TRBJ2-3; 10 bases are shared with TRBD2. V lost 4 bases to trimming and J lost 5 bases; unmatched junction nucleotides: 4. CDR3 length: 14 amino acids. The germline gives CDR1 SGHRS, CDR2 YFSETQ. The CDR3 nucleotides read TGCGCCAGCAGCGCGGCTAGCGGGGGAGATACGCAGTATTTT. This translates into CASSAASGGDTQYF.